Listed here is a single TCR beta chain. In the source study's methods: Estimation of nucleated cell counts was performed using reference gene primer amplification. Sequenced by immunoSEQ multiplex PCR; TCRdb stores in-frame clones only, minus some. The V and J calls and clone size are taken from that table; D and trimming were inferred from the DNA. The profile shows around 200,000 clones, about three quarters of them singletons. The data originate from a study of blood T cell repertoires in COVID-19. Germline V lookup: CDR1 MGHRA, CDR2 YSYEKL. With V trimmed by 4 bases and J by 3 bases, 8 bases remained unmatched. CDR3 length: 15 amino acids.

Sample: peripheral blood. This receptor was taken from a woman at least 80 years old with active or convalescent COVID-19. The gene calls are TRBV4-1 and TRBJ1-1, with 7 nucleotides matching TRBD1. The CDR3, as DNA: TGCGCCAGCAGCCCTACCCCCGGGACAGACACTGAAGCTTTCTTT. It is translated as CASSPTPGTDTEAFF.